This T cell receptor (beta chain) was sequenced during a study of human T cells and chemical hapten exposure. Study background: DPC 0.01% went on the upper back by patch test, with reading at 6 days. TCR yields differed between samples (mainly from small differences in pooled library volume).

The CDR3 has 15 residues. V gave up 5 bases and J gave up 3 bases, with 16 bases separating them. Germline CDR1 and CDR2: SEHNR and FQNEAQ (reference sequence). The library gave individual cDNA molecules unique molecular identifiers. TCRdb independently ran MiXCR on the RACE reads; one entry per CDR3 protein. The table lists roughly 38,000 distinct CDR3 sequences, around 12% of them singletons. Study observations and caveats: Expanded TCRs made up significantly more big CDR3 similarity clusters than controls did.

This clonotype was detected a few times. Its matching antigen is unknown. Described time point: pre-sensitization, week 0. Treatment meaning: therapeutic diphenylcyclopropenone sensitization with weekly scalp DPC. V gene TRBV7-9 combines with J gene TRBJ1-1; D is possibly TRBD1 (6 bases). The TCR comes from a woman aged 25 to 45 with alopecia areata. Some clones in this sample may be carry-over from other donors' samples. The sample in question was whole blood, obtained in connection with sensitization to the hapten diphenylcyclopropenone (DPC). The CDR3: CASSPWAPGDTEAFF. The CDR3 DNA sequence: TGTGCCAGCAGCCCATGGGCTCCAGGGGACACTGAAGCTTTCTTT. Variable domain in full (rest from reference TRBV7-9 and TRBJ1-1): DTGVSQNPRHKITKRGQNVTFRCDPISEHNRLYWYRQTLGQGPEFLTYFQNEAQLEKSRLLSDRFSAERPKGSFSTLEIQRTEQGDSAMYLCASSPWAPGDTEAFFGQGTRLTVV.